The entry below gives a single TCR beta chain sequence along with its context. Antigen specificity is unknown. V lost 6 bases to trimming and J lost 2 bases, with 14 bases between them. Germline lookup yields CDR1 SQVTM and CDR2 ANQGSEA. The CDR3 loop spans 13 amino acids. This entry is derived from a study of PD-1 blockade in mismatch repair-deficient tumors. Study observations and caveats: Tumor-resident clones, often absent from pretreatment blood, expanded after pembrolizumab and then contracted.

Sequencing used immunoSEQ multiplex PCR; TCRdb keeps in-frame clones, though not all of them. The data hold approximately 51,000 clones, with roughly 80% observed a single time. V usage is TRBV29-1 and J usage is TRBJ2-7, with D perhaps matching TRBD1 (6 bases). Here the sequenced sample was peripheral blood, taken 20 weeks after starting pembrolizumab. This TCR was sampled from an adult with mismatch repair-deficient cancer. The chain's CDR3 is CSVNRDTAYEQYF. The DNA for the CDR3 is TGCAGCGTGAATCGGGACACGGCCTACGAGCAGTACTTC.